The rows below give T cell receptor beta chains drawn from one sample of a study of T-cell memory formation after mild COVID-19. Each CDR3 protein gets one entry after TCRdb re-called the 5' RACE reads with MiXCR. The sample shows around 420,000 distinct CDR3 sequences, roughly 24% of them seen only once. Sequencing was done on a sample of PBMCs or a T cell subset sorted from them (not recorded which). The origin of the receptors is an adult woman who had mild COVID-19 (a few samples of this study predate the infection). Cell type and time point are not known. The CDR3 runs from the conserved cysteine through the conserved F or W. The D gene is left open where the match is weak. Not all rows give a size; the values are once, few, many and, for expanded clones, a class.

TRBJ2-6	TRBV5-4	NA	NA	CASRLEAGANVLTF	TGTGCCAGCAGACTAGAGGCTGGGGCCAACGTCCTGACTTTC
TRBJ2-6	TRBV12-3/TRBV12-4	NA	NA	CATRLSGVRANVLTF	TGTGCCACCAGATTATCGGGAGTGAGGGCCAACGTCCTGACTTTC
TRBJ2-1	TRBV7-3	TRBD2	many	CASSLPLGTSGSGAGNEQFF	TGTGCCAGCAGCTTACCCCTCGGGACTAGCGGTTCCGGGGCCGGGAATGAGCAGTTCTTC
TRBJ2-7	TRBV29-1	TRBD1	few	CSVGQGDYEQYF	TGCAGCGTTGGTCAGGGGGACTACGAGCAGTACTTC
TRBJ2-7	TRBV6-2/TRBV6-3	NA	NA	CASSYRDRYEQYF	TGTGCCAGCAGTTACCGCGACAGATACGAGCAGTACTTC
TRBJ2-7	TRBV5-5	NA	NA	CASRLGGTWSYEQYF	TGTGCCAGCAGGTTGGGGGGTACTTGGTCCTACGAGCAGTACTTC
TRBJ1-2	TRBV24-1	NA	few	CATSDPGRNYGYTF	TGTGCCACCAGTGATCCGGGACGGAATTATGGCTACACCTTC
TRBJ2-7	TRBV6-5	TRBD1	NA	CASSPRDREGRKQYF	TGTGCCAGCAGTCCTCGGGACAGGGAGGGACGGAAGCAGTACTTC
TRBJ2-3	TRBV14	NA	NA	CASSPLQAGGTDTQYF	TGTGCCAGCAGCCCCTTACAGGCTGGGGGCACAGATACGCAGTATTTT
TRBJ2-2	TRBV7-6	TRBD1	once	CASSLRGRPGQQNTGELFF	TGTGCCAGCAGCTTAAGGGGAAGGCCGGGACAGCAGAACACCGGGGAGCTGTTTTTT
TRBJ2-5	TRBV7-2	TRBD2	NA	CASTDRGTIQETQYF	TGTGCCAGCACCGACCGAGGGACTATACAAGAGACCCAGTACTTC